This T cell receptor (beta chain) is from a study of identical twins. The study's findings and limits: Models, which agreed with sharing between unrelated individuals, nonetheless underestimated the out-of-frame TCR alpha sharing seen in monozygotic twins. Zero-insertion analyses could be partly confounded by invariant MAIT and iNKT cells. Abundant beta clonotypes from cord blood had fewer insertions, unlike memory repertoires, which showed none.

A universal primer site was created by template switching, with the cDNA bearing unique molecular identifiers. MiXCR, run by TCRdb on the 5' RACE reads, gives a single entry per CDR3 protein. This sample yields about 530,000 distinct CDR3 sequences, of which approximately 20% are seen a single time; approximately 0.48% belongs to the top ten. The CDR3 runs to 15 residues. Germline V gene data show CDR1 as SGHKS and CDR2 as YYEKEE (reference sequence). This clonotype was recorded a few times. Its specificity is unknown. This same sample was also taken into another study, of yellow fever vaccine responses in identical twins.

This chain uses TRBV5-5 with TRBJ2-2; 8 nucleotides align to TRBD1. This receptor was identified in a woman under 30 in good health. The sequenced sample was CD4+ T cells sorted from blood. Written as DNA, the CDR3 is TGTGTGACCCGGGACAGGCCCACGAACACCGGGGAGCTGTTTTTT. Protein: CVTRDRPTNTGELFF.